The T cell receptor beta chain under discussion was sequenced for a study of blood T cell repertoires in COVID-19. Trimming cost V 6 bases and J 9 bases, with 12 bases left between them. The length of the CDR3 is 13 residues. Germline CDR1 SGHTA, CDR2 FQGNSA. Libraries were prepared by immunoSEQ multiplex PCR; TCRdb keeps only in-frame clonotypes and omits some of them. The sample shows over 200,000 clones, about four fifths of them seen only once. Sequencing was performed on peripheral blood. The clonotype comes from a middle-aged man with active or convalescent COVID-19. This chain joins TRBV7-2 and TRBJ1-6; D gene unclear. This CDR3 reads CASSPRPGSPLHF. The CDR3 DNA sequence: TGTGCCAGCAGTCCACGTCCGGGTTCACCCCTCCACTTT.